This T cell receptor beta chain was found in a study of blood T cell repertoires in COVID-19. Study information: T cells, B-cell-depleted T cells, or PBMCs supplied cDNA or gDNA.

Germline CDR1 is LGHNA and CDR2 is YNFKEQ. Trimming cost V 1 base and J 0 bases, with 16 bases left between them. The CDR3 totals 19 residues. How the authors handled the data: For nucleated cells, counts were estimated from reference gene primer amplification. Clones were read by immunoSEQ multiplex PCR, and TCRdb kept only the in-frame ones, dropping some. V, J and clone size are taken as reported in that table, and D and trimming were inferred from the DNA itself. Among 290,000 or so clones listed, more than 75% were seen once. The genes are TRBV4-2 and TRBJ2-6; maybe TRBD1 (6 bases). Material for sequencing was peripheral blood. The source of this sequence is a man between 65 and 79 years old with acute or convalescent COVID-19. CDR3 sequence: CASSQAPQGRFSGANVLTF. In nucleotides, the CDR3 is TGTGCCAGCAGCCAAGCGCCCCAGGGGCGATTCTCTGGGGCCAACGTCCTGACTTTC.